The 11 T cell receptor beta chains below come from one sample, sequenced in a study of blood T cell repertoires in COVID-19. The table came from immunoSEQ multiplex PCR; TCRdb's copy has only in-frame clones and leaves some out. This table holds under 200,000 clones, approximately 90% found once. Sequences were obtained from peripheral blood. The origin of the receptors is a woman at least 80 years old in a cohort sampled during active or convalescent COVID-19.

V is TRBV7-6 and J is TRBJ2-5; tentative D call: TRBD2 (5 bases). Per the germline V gene, CDR1 is SGHVS and CDR2 is FNYEAQ. This CDR3 has 15 amino acids. The ends were cut back, 1 base at V and 5 bases at J, with 14 bases in the middle. This CDR3 reads CASSLGPLAGETQYF. CDR3 bases: TGTGCCAGCAGCTTAGGGCCCCTAGCTGGTGAGACCCAGTACTTC.

The chain has TRBV2 and TRBJ2-7; TRBD2 aligns across 13 bases. Germline-derived CDR1 and CDR2 are SNHLY and FYNNEI. V dropped 5 bases and J dropped 2; count of bases not matched to a gene: 6. This CDR3 is built from 16 residues. This chain's CDR3 is CASSPGTSGKAYEQYV. In DNA form, the CDR3 reads TGTGCCAGCAGTCCAGGGACTAGCGGGAAGGCCTACGAGCAGTACGTC.

J is TRBJ2-1 and V is TRBV11-3; D is ambiguous. The CDR3 extends over 16 amino acids. CDR1 is SGHNT, CDR2 YENEEA, per germline. V was cut by 5 bases and J by 8 bases, with 22 bases left in between. This CDR3 is CASSQGQDVASHEQFF. DNA for the CDR3: TGTGCCAGCAGCCAAGGTCAGGATGTGGCGAGTCATGAGCAGTTCTTC.

This chain links TRBV27 with TRBJ2-7; D may be TRBD1 (5 bases). This CDR3 has 13 amino acids. CDR1 is MNHEY and CDR2 is SMNVEV in the germline V gene (reference sequence). Trimming took 8 bases from V and 5 from J, leaving 16 bases between them. The CDR3 DNA follows: TGTGCCAGCGCTTTCACAGGTCGGGACGAGCAGTACGTC. Translating it yields CASAFTGRDEQYV.

The chain couples TRBV30 to TRBJ1-4, with TRBD1 matching over 9 bases. The CDR3 sequence is 12 residues long. Germline lookup yields CDR1 GTSNPN and CDR2 SVGIG (reference sequence). Trimming removed 8 bases from V and 7 bases from J; junction bases left unmatched: 5. This CDR3 reads CAQTGGSEKLFF. The CDR3 bases are TGTGCCCAGACAGGGGGAAGTGAAAAACTGTTTTTT.

The CDR3 DNA reads as TGCGCCAGCAGCCGGTTTCGACAGGGGGTAATAGCCACTGAAGCTTTCTTT. This sequence encodes CASSRFRQGVIATEAFF. This chain uses TRBV4-1 with TRBJ1-1, with 9 positions matching TRBD1. Germline V gene data show CDR1 as MGHRA and CDR2 as YSYEKL. The CDR3 extends over 17 amino acids. Trimming took 4 bases from V and 4 from J; bases not matched to a gene: 13.

The sample holds one count of this clone. This chain joins TRBV5-1 and TRBJ1-1; D not resolved. The length of the CDR3 is 13 residues. V shed 1 base and J shed 7 bases, with 11 bases lying between them. Germline V CDR1 and CDR2: SGHRS, YFSETQ. The CDR3 DNA reads TGCGCCAGCAGCTTGAGAGGGTCGAGTGAAGCTTTCTTT. Amino acids: CASSLRGSSEAFF.

V usage is TRBV3-1 (or the pseudogene TRBV3-2) and J usage is TRBJ1-2; 8 bases are shared with TRBD1. This CDR3 contains 14 residues. Trimming cost V 2 bases and J 3 bases; bases outside gene matches: 2. Germline lookup yields CDR1 LGHDT and CDR2 YNNKEL (reference sequence). CDR3 sequence (DNA): TGTGCCAGCAGCCAACGGGACAGGTACTATGGCTACACCTTC. Protein sequence: CASSQRDRYYGYTF.

A single count supports this clone. The chain is built from TRBV12-3 or TRBV12-4 and TRBJ2-5, with unresolved D. V shed 8 bases and J shed 2 bases, with 9 bases lying between them. The CDR3 has 12 amino acids. DNA for the CDR3: TGTGCCAGCCAAACATCACAAGAGACCCAGTACTTC. This gives the protein CASQTSQETQYF.

The rearrangement links TRBV30 to TRBJ2-2; TRBD1 aligns across 7 bases. CDR1 GTSNPN and CDR2 SVGIG come from the germline V gene (reference sequence). Trimming took 5 bases from V and 3 from J; bases not matched to a gene: 0. The CDR3 contains 12 residues. CDR3: CAWGQDTGELFF. DNA of the CDR3: TGTGCCTGGGGACAGGACACCGGGGAGCTGTTTTTT. Full variable domain (rest looked up from reference TRBV30 and TRBJ2-2): SQTIHQWPATLVQPVGSPLSLECTVEGTSNPNLYWYRQAAGRGLQLLFYSVGIGQISSEVPQNLSASRPQDRQFILSSKKLLLSDSGFYLCAWGQDTGELFFGEGSRLTVL.

This clone was found once. V and J are TRBV11-2 and TRBJ1-5; D perhaps matches TRBD1 (5 bases). V was shortened by 5 bases and J by 6 bases, with 11 bases between the two germline ends. CDR1 is SGHAT, CDR2 FQNNGV, per germline. The CDR3 is 13 amino acids. The CDR3 loop is CASSPGHAQPQHF. The CDR3 DNA is TGTGCCAGCAGCCCAGGGCACGCTCAGCCCCAGCATTTT.